This section outlines one T cell receptor (beta chain) sequence together with its context. No antigen is known for it. Base qualities were left out, and no much larger clone turns up one base away. Based on the germline V gene (reference sequence), the CDR1 and CDR2 sequences are LNHDA and SQIVND. V is pared back by 2 bases and J by 2 bases, with 12 bases lying between the germline termini. Its CDR3 holds 15 amino acids, cysteine through phenylalanine. The read is trimmed to its CDR3 DNA, 45 bases read in frame from base 1. The data stem from a study of a mutant IDH1 vaccine in newly diagnosed glioma (dated by TCRdb to the early 2020s). At the level of the whole study: In the chemotherapy-containing groups, vaccination started alongside temozolomide cycles, whereas in patients who had radiotherapy alone it started 4-6 weeks after radiotherapy. The approximately 33 treated patients were roughly 62% male and around 40% female, with a mean age of roughly 40 years. Before enrollment, patients had received standard therapy of radiotherapy alone, temozolomide alone, or radiochemotherapy with temozolomide; most received the combination. Visit V12 was the week-35 safety follow-up and visit V13 was the week-47 end of study. Peripheral blood samples were drawn at six visits, namely V03 (baseline), V05, V07, V10, V12 and V13. Longitudinal TCRB deep sequencing was done for some 26 treated patients, wherever samples were available for exploratory analyses.

Reading the label with the study, this specimen's time point is: week 35, safety follow-up. Each vaccine dose was 300 ug of a 20-mer mutant IDH1 peptide in Montanide, given subcutaneously with topical imiquimod. Patients were given eight vaccinations, in weeks 1, 3, 5, 7, 11, 15, 19 and 23, which matched visits V03 through V10. All donors had newly diagnosed IDH1-mutant astrocytomas of WHO grade 3 or 4 that showed loss of nuclear ATRX. The samples were drawn from NOA16, a multicentre, single-arm, open-label phase I trial in Germany that tested a mutant IDH1 peptide vaccine in humans for the first time. Genomic DNA for TCRB sequencing was extracted from EDTA blood using the DNeasy Blood and Tissue Kit. Study-wide findings and limitations: Across multiple MHC alleles, vaccine-induced immune responses were seen in more than 80% of patients. Pseudoprogression appeared unrelated to alterations in the top peripheral T cell clonotypes detected by TCRB sequencing. According to the authors, sample limitations meant that analyses of patient blood samples could not be reproduced. PBMC samples for TCRB deep sequencing were selected based on availability.

Libraries were built with the immunoSEQ multiplex PCR assay. Following the manufacturer's protocol, the hsTCRB Kit was used to amplify rearranged TCR beta chain sequences. Sequencing of TCRB libraries was carried out on an Illumina MiSeq. Under the source paper's analysis protocol: Demultiplexing, trimming and gene mapping were performed with the kit vendor's proprietary platform. TCRdb obtained this table from immuneACCESS and retained in-frame rearrangements with V and J assigned. These tables miss some clones; where compared with another copy, unresolved V genes account for less than half of the shortfall, and the remainder is unexplained. Clone size and the V and J calls come from that table; the DNA yielded D and trimming. The sample yields approximately 62,000 clones; around four fifths were counted once. Clones ranked in the top ten supply 4% to 5% of the sample.

The sequence derives from a man aged 25 to 45 with glioma. The sequenced sample was PBMCs, obtained from a glioma patient whose treatment included an IDH1 peptide vaccine. The sequence is built from TRBV19 and TRBJ1-2; TRBD1 is perhaps the D gene, given 5 matching bases. CDR3 region: CASSIIGQGNYGYTF. The sequence in DNA is TGTGCCAGTAGTATAATAGGCCAGGGCAACTATGGCTACACCTTC.